The 32 T cell receptor beta chains below all came from one sample that was sequenced in a study of cytomegalovirus exposure and HLA in healthy donors. The PCR contained 60 Vbeta and 13 Jbeta primers. Sequenced by immunoSEQ multiplex PCR; TCRdb stores in-frame clones only, minus some. The sample includes some 150,000 clones, approximately 64% of them seen just once. Sequencing used PBMCs. These receptors all come from a woman aged 40 to 50 in good health and CMV-seronegative.

This clone was recorded a few times. The V gene is TRBV27, the J gene TRBJ2-3; TRBD1 matches 9 bases. The V segment lost 5 bases and the J segment 2 bases; nucleotides outside the gene matches: 5. The germline V gene encodes CDR1 MNHEY and CDR2 SMNVEV (reference sequence). This CDR3 is built from 15 residues. CDR3 sequence (DNA): TGTGCCAGCAGTCTCGGGACAGGGTACACAGATACGCAGTATTTT. Amino acid sequence: CASSLGTGYTDTQYF.

CDR3 nucleotide sequence: TGTGCCAGCAGGAGTCAGGGGGCCGGAGGCACTGAAGCTTTCTTT. Protein product: CASRSQGAGGTEAFF. The gene calls are TRBV2 and TRBJ1-1; 8 positions match TRBD1. CDR1 and CDR2 (germline): SNHLY, FYNNEI. V shed 6 bases and J 4 bases; nucleotides not matched to a gene: 10. The CDR3 totals 15 residues.

This chain connects TRBV7-3 to TRBJ2-1, with TRBD2 matching 12 bases. The trim removed 5 bases at V and 9 bases at J, leaving 8 bases unmatched. The germline CDR1 and CDR2 sequences are SGHTA and FQGTGA. CDR3 size: 15 residues. This CDR3 is CASSPPSGGVGEQFF. CDR3 bases: TGTGCCAGCAGCCCACCTAGCGGGGGGGTTGGTGAGCAGTTCTTC.

Only a few counts were recorded for this clone. V usage is TRBV4-1 and J usage is TRBJ2-7, with D unclear. The CDR3 consists of 14 residues. The ends were cut back, 1 base at V and 3 bases at J, with 10 bases in the middle. Germline values: CDR1 MGHRA, CDR2 YSYEKL. DNA of the CDR3: TGCGCCAGCAGCCAAGTAGCCGCCGGCTACGAGCAGTACTTC. Amino acids: CASSQVAAGYEQYF.

This chain uses TRBV27 with TRBJ1-1; TRBD1 is a possible D gene (5 bases). The CDR3 loop spans 15 amino acids. Trimming pared 0 bases from V and 1 base from J, leaving 9 bases between. In germline, CDR1 is MNHEY, CDR2 SMNVEV (reference sequence). CDR3 DNA: TGTGCCAGCAGTTTATCCCCCACAGGGAACACTGAAGCTTTCTTT. Translated: CASSLSPTGNTEAFF.

The table lists this clone with a count of one. The gene calls are TRBV2 and TRBJ2-7; 7 nucleotides match TRBD1. Trimming took 2 bases from V and 3 from J; bases not matched to a gene: 7. The CDR3 has 15 amino acids. Germline CDR1 is SNHLY and CDR2 is FYNNEI. The chain's CDR3 is CASSEFGRGSYEQYF. Written as DNA, the CDR3 is TGTGCCAGCAGTGAATTCGGCAGGGGGAGCTACGAGCAGTACTTC.

The rearrangement links TRBV9 to TRBJ1-4; tentative D call: TRBD1 (5 bases). This CDR3 is 12 amino acids long. V lost 7 bases to trimming and J lost 6 bases, with 10 bases between them. Germline-derived CDR1 and CDR2 are SGDLS and YYNGEE. The chain's CDR3 is CASGGADEKLFF. The CDR3, as DNA: TGTGCCAGCGGAGGGGCAGATGAAAAACTGTTTTTT. Based on the CDR3 plus reference TRBV9 and TRBJ1-4, the full variable domain is DSGVTQTPKHLITATGQRVTLRCSPRSGDLSVYWYQQSLDQGLQFLIQYYNGEERAKGNILERFSAQQFPDLHSELNLSSLELGDSALYFCASGGADEKLFFGSGTQLSVL.

V is TRBV18 and J is TRBJ1-4; D call uncertain. V was shortened by 3 bases and J by 0 bases, with 5 bases between the two germline ends. This CDR3 comprises 14 residues. Germline V gene lookup returns CDR1 KGHSH and CDR2 LQKENI. The CDR3 nucleotides are TGTGCCAGCTCACCGGCAACAACTAATGAAAAACTGTTTTTT. Its translation is CASSPATTNEKLFF.

The chain joins TRBV6-4 to TRBJ1-1; possible D gene TRBD1, 6 bases. The CDR3 totals 13 residues. Germline V gene data show CDR1 as MRHNA and CDR2 as SNTAGT. Between the trimmed V and J ends, which lost 3 bases and 2 bases, there was a span of 7 bases. The CDR3 DNA is TGTGCCAGCAGTGAACAGGGAAACACTGAAGCTTTCTTT. Protein sequence: CASSEQGNTEAFF.

This clone was counted only a few times. The rearrangement links TRBV30 to TRBJ2-3; D gene unclear. CDR3 length: 11 amino acids. CDR1 is GTSNPN, CDR2 SVGIG, per germline (reference sequence). The V gene lost 1 base and the J gene lost 6 bases, with 5 bases spanning the gap. CDR3: CAWSAGDTQYF. As DNA, the CDR3 is TGTGCCTGGAGTGCAGGTGATACGCAGTATTTT.

The chain uses TRBV10-1 and TRBJ2-1; TRBD2 might be the D (5 bases). The V and J ends lost 6 bases and 10 bases respectively, with 19 bases between them. Per the germline V gene, CDR1 is WNHNN and CDR2 is SYGVQD (reference sequence). The CDR3 runs 14 residues. CDR3 in amino acids: CASSLVRDSREQFF. CDR3 nucleotides: TGCGCCAGCAGCCTAGTGAGGGATAGCAGGGAGCAGTTCTTC.

The chain links TRBV5-1 to TRBJ2-5, with D perhaps matching TRBD2 (5 bases). Trimming removed 4 bases from V and 5 bases from J, with 18 bases in between. This CDR3 has 15 amino acids. CDR1 is SGHRS, CDR2 YFSETQ, per germline. The CDR3 DNA reads TGCGCCAGCAGCCTCAGTCAGACTACGCCGGAGACCCAGTACTTC. It codes for CASSLSQTTPETQYF.

This clone has more than one count but fewer than ten. The chain is built from TRBV18 and TRBJ2-2, with 10 nucleotides matching TRBD2. Trimming removed 4 bases from V and 0 bases from J; junction bases left unmatched: 5. Germline CDR1 KGHSH, CDR2 LQKENI. The CDR3 loop spans 17 amino acids. The CDR3 protein is CASSRETSGSNTGELFF. DNA of the CDR3: TGTGCCAGCTCACGAGAGACTAGCGGGTCGAACACCGGGGAGCTGTTTTTT.

CDR3 bases: TGCAGCGTTGAGGGCAGTCAGGATGGCTACACCTTC. Residues: CSVEGSQDGYTF. This sequence joins TRBV29-1 and TRBJ1-2; D uncertain. The CDR3 contains 12 residues. The V gene's germline CDR1 is SQVTM and CDR2 ANQGSEA. V was trimmed by 3 bases and J by 6 bases, leaving 11 bases between them.

This rearrangement joins TRBV19 to TRBJ2-1; D is perhaps TRBD2 (6 bases). Trimming pared 7 bases from V and 8 bases from J, leaving 24 bases between. This CDR3 spans 16 amino acids. Germline V lookup: CDR1 LNHDA, CDR2 SQIVND (reference sequence). The CDR3 coding sequence is TGTGCCAGTACCGCTCCCCTGACTAGTTCAATGCATGAGCAGTTCTTC. Translating gives CASTAPLTSSMHEQFF.

The rearrangement links TRBV5-1 to TRBJ1-6; TRBD1 matches at 7 bases. Germline lookup yields CDR1 SGHRS and CDR2 YFSETQ. The CDR3 is 15 residues long. With 4 bases clipped from V and 8 bases from J, the junction kept 9 bases outside the gene matches. The CDR3 is CASSPRTGQDSPLHF. CDR3 nucleotide sequence: TGCGCCAGCAGCCCTCGGACAGGCCAGGATTCACCCCTCCACTTT.

The chain links TRBV7-2 to TRBJ2-7, with TRBD1 identical over 8 bases. The trim removed 5 bases at V and 5 bases at J, leaving 11 bases unmatched. The germline CDR1 and CDR2 sequences are SGHTA and FQGNSA. The CDR3 totals 15 residues. The DNA of the CDR3 is TGTGCCAGCAGCCTCGACAGGGGAGGTTGGAACGAGCAGTACTTC. Its translation: CASSLDRGGWNEQYF.

This chain joins TRBV6-6 and TRBJ2-3, with D maybe TRBD2 (6 bases). The CDR3 runs to 13 residues. Germline V gene lookup returns CDR1 MNHNY and CDR2 SVGAGI (reference sequence). Trimming removed 6 bases at V and 6 bases at J, with 13 bases between. The CDR3 coding sequence is TGTGCCAGCAGCCCCTCGGGGGAGGATACGCAGTATTTT. Amino acids: CASSPSGEDTQYF.

Concerning this clone: Within the sample, other DNA sequences also encode this same CDR3. The chain combines TRBV2 with TRBJ1-4, with D perhaps TRBD1 (5 bases). Trimming removed 1 base at V and 0 bases at J, with 6 bases between. This CDR3 is built from 15 residues. Germline-derived CDR1 and CDR2 are SNHLY and FYNNEI. Here the CDR3 reads CASSEGGATNEKLFF. Here the CDR3 DNA reads TGTGCCAGCAGTGAAGGGGGGGCAACTAATGAAAAACTGTTTTTT. Combining the CDR3 with reference TRBV2 and TRBJ1-4 gives the whole variable domain EPEVTQTPSHQVTQMGQEVILRCVPISNHLYFYWYRQILGQKVEFLVSFYNNEISEKSEIFDDQFSVERPDGSNFTLKIRSTKLEDSAMYFCASSEGGATNEKLFFGSGTQLSVL.

V gene TRBV7-2 combines with J gene TRBJ2-3; TRBD2 aligns across 8 bases. With V trimmed by 2 bases and J by 4 bases, 5 bases remained unmatched. The CDR3 is 15 residues long. In germline, CDR1 is SGHTA, CDR2 FQGNSA. CDR3 nucleotides: TGTGCCAGCAGCTTACAAGCGGGGGCCTCAGATACGCAGTATTTT. Protein sequence: CASSLQAGASDTQYF.

CDR3 residues: CASSSLGDYGQYF. In DNA form, the CDR3 reads TGTGCCAGCAGCTCCTTGGGGGACTACGGGCAGTATTTT. V usage is TRBV7-9 and J usage is TRBJ2-3; TRBD2 matches 7 bases. The CDR3 length is 13 residues. Trimming at V came to 4 bases and at J to 11 bases, leaving 9 bases not matched to a gene. Germline V gene data show CDR1 as SEHNR and CDR2 as FQNEAQ (reference sequence).

The rearrangement links TRBV7-2 to TRBJ1-2, with D perhaps TRBD1 (5 bases). Germline V gene lookup returns CDR1 SGHTA and CDR2 FQGNSA. The CDR3 runs to 14 residues. V dropped 2 bases and J dropped 9 bases, with 16 bases sitting between them. The CDR3: CASSLLGLTESYTF. The CDR3, as DNA: TGTGCCAGCAGCTTACTGGGTCTGACAGAAAGCTACACCTTC.

This clone turned up a few times. V gene TRBV5-6 combines with J gene TRBJ1-1, with a tentative D call TRBD1 (6 bases). There are 12 residues in the CDR3. The V and J ends lost 2 bases and 6 bases respectively, with 8 bases between them. Germline assignment: CDR1 SGHDT and CDR2 YYEEEE. CDR3 sequence (DNA): TGTGCCAGCAGCTTACAGGGTCCTGAAGCTTTCTTT. As protein: CASSLQGPEAFF.

The chain recombines TRBV5-8 with TRBJ1-4; D might be TRBD1 (6 bases). V was trimmed by 1 base and J by 2 bases, leaving 9 bases between them. Germline loops: CDR1 SGHTS, CDR2 YDEGEE. The CDR3 covers 15 residues. CDR3 nucleotide sequence: TGTGCCAGCAGCTTGCCGGGGGGCACTAATGAAAAACTGTTTTTT. Protein sequence: CASSLPGGTNEKLFF.

Only one count was recorded for this clone. The rearrangement joins TRBV14 to TRBJ1-2; 12 nucleotides agree with TRBD1. The germline gives CDR1 SGHDN, CDR2 FVKESK. The trim removed 6 bases at V and 6 bases at J, leaving 8 bases unmatched. This CDR3 is 15 amino acids long. The CDR3 DNA reads TGTGCCAGCAGACAGTCCGGGACAGGGGGCGATGGCTACACCTTC. This sequence encodes CASRQSGTGGDGYTF. Combining the CDR3 with reference TRBV14 and TRBJ1-2 gives the whole variable domain EAGVTQFPSHSVIEKGQTVTLRCDPISGHDNLYWYRRVMGKEIKFLLHFVKESKQDESGMPNNRFLAERTGGTYSTLKVQPAELEDSGVYFCASRQSGTGGDGYTFGSGTRLTVV.

The chain recombines TRBV5-4 with TRBJ1-2; TRBD1 agrees at 7 bases. Trimming removed 1 base from V and 4 bases from J; junction bases left unmatched: 4. Germline V lookup: CDR1 SGHNT, CDR2 YYREEE (reference sequence). The CDR3 has 14 residues. CDR3 DNA sequence: TGTGCCAGCAGCTTGAATACAGGGGTCTATGGCTACACCTTC. This encodes CASSLNTGVYGYTF.

V gene TRBV27 combines with J gene TRBJ1-3; 7 nucleotides agree with TRBD1. J lost 2 bases, V lost 6 bases, and 7 bases had no gene match. This CDR3 spans 15 amino acids. Germline CDR1 and CDR2: MNHEY and SMNVEV (reference sequence). CDR3 bases: TGTGCCAGCAGACCAGGGGGTGTAGCTGGAAACACCATATATTTT. Encoded protein: CASRPGGVAGNTIYF.

This clone was picked up a small number of times. Other DNA sequences from this sample encode an identical CDR3 as well. The gene calls are TRBV28 and TRBJ1-1; a possible D gene is TRBD1 (5 bases). This CDR3 contains 14 residues. The V gene's germline CDR1 is MDHEN and CDR2 SYDVKM. With 7 bases removed from V and 5 bases from J, the gap between germline ends came to 17 bases. The CDR3 region has the DNA TGTGCCAGCATCAACCCCCAGGGTTATACTGAAGCTTTCTTT. It is translated as CASINPQGYTEAFF.

There are a few counts of this clone. The identical CDR3 is also encoded by other nucleotide sequences in the sample. The chain combines TRBV7-7 with TRBJ2-5, with 7 bases lining up with TRBD1. The V and J ends lost 5 bases and 2 bases, in that order; junction bases with no gene match: 2. CDR1 SSHAT and CDR2 FNYEAQ come from the germline V gene (reference sequence). This CDR3 has 13 amino acids. The CDR3: CASSPGQQETQYF. The CDR3 nucleotides read TGTGCCAGCAGCCCGGGACAGCAAGAGACCCAGTACTTC. The whole variable domain, remainder taken from reference TRBV7-7 and TRBJ2-5, is GAGVSQSPRYKVTKRGQDVTLRCDPISSHATLYWYQQALGQGPEFLTYFNYEAQPDKSGLPSDRFSAERPEGSISTLTIQRTEQRDSAMYRCASSPGQQETQYFGPGTRLLVL.

CDR3 amino acids: CASSLPGESGNTIYF. The CDR3 DNA reads TGTGCCAGCAGCTTACCAGGGGAGTCTGGAAACACCATATATTTT. V gene TRBV7-9 combines with J gene TRBJ1-3; perhaps TRBD1 as D (6 bases). Trimming took 2 bases from V and 1 from J, leaving 9 bases between them. The germline V gene encodes CDR1 SEHNR and CDR2 FQNEAQ (reference sequence). The CDR3 consists of 15 residues.

Details on this clone: The junction departs from the called germline gene at one end, perhaps through a read error. The gene calls are TRBV6-6 and TRBJ2-4, with a possible D match to TRBD1 (6 bases). The CDR3 loop spans 15 amino acids. Germline loops: CDR1 MNHNY, CDR2 SVGAGI (reference sequence). CDR3 protein: CASSDRFQAKDIQYF. The CDR3 DNA reads TGTGCCAGCAGTGACAGGTTTCAAGCCAAAGACATTCAGTACTTC.

This clone came up a few times. The chain recombines TRBV28 with TRBJ1-1; the D is unclear. The V end was cut by 3 bases, the J end by 1 base, with 12 bases between. This CDR3 has 15 amino acids. The germline V gene encodes CDR1 MDHEN and CDR2 SYDVKM. For the CDR3, the DNA is TGTGCCAGCAGTTTCCTTTCTGCGGAGAACACTGAAGCTTTCTTT. This sequence encodes CASSFLSAENTEAFF. The variable domain in full, completed from reference TRBV28 and TRBJ1-1, reads DVKVTQSSRYLVKRTGEKVFLECVQDMDHENMFWYRQDPGLGLRLIYFSYDVKMKEKGDIPEGYSVSREKKERFSLILESASTNQTSMYLCASSFLSAENTEAFFGQGTRLTVV.